The entry below gives a single T cell receptor (beta chain) sequence along with its context. This clone was counted only a few times. What antigen it recognizes has not been identified. No qualities accompany the bases; no much larger clone lies one base away. The High Capacity cDNA Reverse Transcription Kit was used to reverse transcribe all of the isolated RNA, meaning that expressed TCRB transcripts were what got sequenced. Deep immunoSEQ sequencing was performed on naive, central memory and regulatory T cell samples, with an average of around 3.5 million total reads per sample. Sorted cells were lysed in RLT buffer, and RNA was extracted using DNase-treated RNeasy Micro or Mini kits according to cell number. To prevent cross-contamination, each cell subset was processed individually, whereas patient and healthy donor samples were processed jointly. TCRB sequences were amplified from cDNA with the immunoSEQ multiplex PCR, producing 87-bp fragments spanning the CDR3 region. Sequencing of the amplicons was performed on the Illumina HiSeq platform. The original pipeline was this. Synthetic template baselines were used to correct PCR bias computationally, reads within Hamming distance 2 were collapsed, and singletons that could not be merged were discarded. By aligning reads against IMGT, V, D and J genes, CDR3 length, and insertions or deletions at six rearrangement sites were assigned. Within each subset, clonotype counts were normalized to sorted cell number, and only after that were true diversity and Gini coefficients computed with the tcR R package. The overlap coefficient, calculated on TCRB nucleotide sequences, was used to measure repertoire sharing. Out-of-frame TCRB sequences from naive cells were analyzed as a proxy for the pre-selection repertoire. The clones in this table, taken by TCRdb from immuneACCESS, are in-frame only. Not every clone is retained; where verified, under half of the shortfall comes from an unresolved V gene, and the cause of the rest is unknown. Clone size and the V and J calls come from that table; the DNA yielded D and trimming. The sample profile shows about 700,000 clones; about an eighth of them were found once. The biggest ten clones account for about 0.02% of the sample.

The data are from a study of beta chain features in type 1 diabetes (dated 2018 in TCRdb). Study-wide context: Patients and healthy donors did not differ in mean age, gender distribution, total cell number or subset yield. A total of some 100,000,000 sorted cells were examined across all samples, and a strong correlation was observed between cell number per subset and RNA yield. The study compared the TCRB repertoires of sorted circulating CD4+ T cell subsets in recently diagnosed type 1 diabetes patients with those in matched healthy donors. Naive and central memory subsets were obtained from all 30 or so donors, but regulatory and stem cell-like memory subsets were isolated from only 8 patients and roughly eight healthy donors. Here is what the overall study found, with its caveats: Naive, central memory and regulatory TCRB repertoires appeared to be more similar among patients than among healthy donors. Because cDNA was sequenced instead of genomic DNA, activated cells with high expression could be over-represented, although the groups did not differ in activation or CD3 levels. Type 1 diabetes patients showed a moderate but significant shortening of TCRB CDR3 length in all four CD4+ subsets. Patients with type 1 diabetes made fewer insertions and deleted more nucleotides at VDJ recombination sites, implying thymic rearrangement abnormalities. Shorter templates might have been favored by PCR, but patient and control samples were amplified and corrected together, so both groups would have been affected equally by any skew. Because small numbers of individuals were included in the HLA sub-analyses, any influence of HLA type on TCRB rearrangement was left unresolved.

Based on the germline V gene (reference sequence), the CDR1 and CDR2 sequences are GTSNPN and SVGIG. Trimming takes 7 bases off V and 5 bases off J; junction bases not matched to a gene: 11. From the cysteine through the phenylalanine, the CDR3 covers 15 amino acids. The DNA shown is the 45-base CDR3, in frame from base 1. From each donor, a single peripheral blood sample of around 0.12 L on average was drawn into heparinised tubes. A BD FACSAria II was used to sort naive, central memory, regulatory and stem cell-like memory CD4+ T cells with a panel that included CD45RO, CCR7, CD25, CD127, CD95 and CD27. A purity above 98% was achieved for all sorted populations. PBMCs were separated immediately by Lymphoprep density gradient centrifugation and were stained directly, without being cultured. So that batch effects would be minimized, each experiment stained and sorted samples in pairs, pairing one healthy donor with one patient.

Sequences were obtained from naive CD4+ T cells from blood. The sample's cell subset or site label, decoded: true naive CD4+ T cells. This TCR came from a young man with type 1 diabetes. The chain is assembled from TRBV30 and TRBJ2-2; 9 bases in the junction line up with TRBD1. The bases read TGTGCCTCAACCCCCCCGGGACAGGGTACCGGGGAGCTGTTTTTT. Its protein reads: CASTPPGQGTGELFF. Reference TRBV30 and TRBJ2-2 genes cover what lies past the CDR3, so the full variable domain is SQTIHQWPATLVQPVGSPLSLECTVEGTSNPNLYWYRQAAGRGLQLLFYSVGIGQISSEVPQNLSASRPQDRQFILSSKKLLLSDSGFYLCASTPPGQGTGELFFGEGSRLTVL.